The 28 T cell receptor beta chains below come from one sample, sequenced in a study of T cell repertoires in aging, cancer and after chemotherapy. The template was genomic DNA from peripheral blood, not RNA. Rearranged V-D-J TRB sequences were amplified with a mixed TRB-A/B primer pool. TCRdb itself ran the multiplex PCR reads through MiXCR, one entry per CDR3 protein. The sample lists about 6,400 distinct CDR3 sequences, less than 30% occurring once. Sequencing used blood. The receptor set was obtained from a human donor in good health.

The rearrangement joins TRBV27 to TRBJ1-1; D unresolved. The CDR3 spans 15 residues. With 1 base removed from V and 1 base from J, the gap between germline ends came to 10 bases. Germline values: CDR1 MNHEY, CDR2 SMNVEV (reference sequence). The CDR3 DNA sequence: TGTGCCAGCAGTTTATATGGGAGAGCGAACACTGAAGCTTTCTTT. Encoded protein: CASSLYGRANTEAFF.

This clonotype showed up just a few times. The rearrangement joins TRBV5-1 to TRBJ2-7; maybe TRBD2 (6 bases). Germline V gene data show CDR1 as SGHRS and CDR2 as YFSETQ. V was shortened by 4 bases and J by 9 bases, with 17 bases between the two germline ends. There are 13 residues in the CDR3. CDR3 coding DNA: TGCGCCAGCAGCCTGCCACCTAGCGCGCGGCAGTACTTC. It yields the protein CASSLPPSARQYF.

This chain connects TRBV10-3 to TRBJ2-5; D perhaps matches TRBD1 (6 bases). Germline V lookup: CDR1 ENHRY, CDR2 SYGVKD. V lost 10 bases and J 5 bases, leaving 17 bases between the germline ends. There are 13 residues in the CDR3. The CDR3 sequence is CATGEGVGETQYF. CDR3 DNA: TGTGCCACCGGTGAGGGGGTTGGGGAGACCCAGTACTTC.

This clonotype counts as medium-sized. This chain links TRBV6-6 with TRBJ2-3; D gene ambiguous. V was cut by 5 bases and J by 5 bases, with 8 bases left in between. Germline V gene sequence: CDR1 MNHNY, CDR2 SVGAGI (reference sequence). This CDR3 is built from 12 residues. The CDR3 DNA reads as TGTGCCAGCAGTCCCGACCTAGATACGCAGTATTTT. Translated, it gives CASSPDLDTQYF.

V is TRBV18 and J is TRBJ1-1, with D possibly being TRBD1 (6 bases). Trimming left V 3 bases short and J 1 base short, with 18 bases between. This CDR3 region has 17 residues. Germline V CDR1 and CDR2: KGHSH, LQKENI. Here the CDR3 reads CASSPARGGQRNTEAFF. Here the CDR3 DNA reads TGTGCCAGCTCACCTGCCCGGGGTGGACAGAGGAACACTGAAGCTTTCTTT.

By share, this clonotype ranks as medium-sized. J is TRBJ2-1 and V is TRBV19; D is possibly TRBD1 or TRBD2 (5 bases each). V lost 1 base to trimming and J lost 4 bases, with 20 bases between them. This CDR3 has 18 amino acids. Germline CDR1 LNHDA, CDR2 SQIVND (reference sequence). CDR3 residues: CASSIGGIIWTGYNEQFF. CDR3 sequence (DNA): TGTGCCAGTAGTATAGGGGGGATAATATGGACTGGATACAATGAGCAGTTCTTC.

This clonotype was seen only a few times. The CDR3 sequence: CASSLARAGSGELFF. The CDR3 nucleotides read TGTGCCAGCAGCTTAGCAAGGGCAGGGTCCGGGGAGCTGTTTTTT. The chain is built from TRBV7-9 and TRBJ2-2; D perhaps matches TRBD1 (5 bases). Germline CDR1 SEHNR, CDR2 FQNEAQ (reference sequence). CDR3 length: 15 residues. V gave up 0 bases and J gave up 6 bases, with 11 bases separating them.

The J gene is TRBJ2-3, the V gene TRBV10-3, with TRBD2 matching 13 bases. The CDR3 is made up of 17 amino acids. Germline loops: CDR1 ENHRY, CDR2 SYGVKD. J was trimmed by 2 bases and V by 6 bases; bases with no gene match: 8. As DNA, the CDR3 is TGTGCCATCAGGGGGGGAACTAGCGGGAGGGCCACAGATACGCAGTATTTT. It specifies CAIRGGTSGRATDTQYF.

CDR3 sequence reads: CASTSGGANEQFF. In nucleotides, the CDR3 is TGTGCCAGCACTAGCGGGGGGGCCAATGAGCAGTTCTTC. This chain connects TRBV11-3 to TRBJ2-1, with 12 nucleotides matching TRBD2. CDR3 size: 13 residues. The ends lost 7 bases at V and 6 bases at J; junction bases unmatched: 1. The germline V gene has CDR1 SGHNT and CDR2 YENEEA. Variable domain in full (rest from reference TRBV11-3 and TRBJ2-1): EAGVVQSPRYKIIEKKQPVAFWCNPISGHNTLYWYLQNLGQGPELLIRYENEEAVDDSQLPKDRFSAERLKGVDSTLKIQPAELGDSAVYLCASTSGGANEQFFGPGTRLTVL.

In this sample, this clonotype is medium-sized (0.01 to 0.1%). CDR3 in DNA: TGTGCCAGTAGTACCGCGACAGGTCCTCCGAACACCGGGGAGCTGTTTTTT. It translates to CASSTATGPPNTGELFF. The V call is TRBV19, the J call TRBJ2-2, with D possibly TRBD1 on 6 matching bases. V was clipped by 4 bases and J by 0 bases, with 15 bases between them. Looked up from germline, CDR1 is LNHDA and CDR2 is SQIVND (reference sequence). The CDR3 has 17 amino acids.

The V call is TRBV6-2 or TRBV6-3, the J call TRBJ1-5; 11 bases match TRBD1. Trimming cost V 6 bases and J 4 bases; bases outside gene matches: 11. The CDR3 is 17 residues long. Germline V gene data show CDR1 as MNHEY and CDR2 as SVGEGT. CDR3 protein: CASSPDRGRGTNQPQHF. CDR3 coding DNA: TGTGCCAGCAGCCCGGACAGGGGGCGCGGGACGAATCAGCCCCAGCATTTT.

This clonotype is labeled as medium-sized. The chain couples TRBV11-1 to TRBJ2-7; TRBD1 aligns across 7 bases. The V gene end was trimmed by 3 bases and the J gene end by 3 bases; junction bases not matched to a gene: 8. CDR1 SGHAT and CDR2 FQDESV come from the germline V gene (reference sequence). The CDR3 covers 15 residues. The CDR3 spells CASSFGTDILYEQYF. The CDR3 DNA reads TGTGCCAGCAGCTTCGGGACAGACATCCTCTACGAGCAGTACTTC.

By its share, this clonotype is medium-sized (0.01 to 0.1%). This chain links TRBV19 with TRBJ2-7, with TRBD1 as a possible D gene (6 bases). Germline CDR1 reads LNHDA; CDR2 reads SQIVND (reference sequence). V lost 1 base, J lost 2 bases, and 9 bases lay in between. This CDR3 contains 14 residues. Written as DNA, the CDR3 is TGTGCCAGTAGTATAGGTGGGGGCCCCTACGAGCAGTACTTC. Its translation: CASSIGGGPYEQYF.

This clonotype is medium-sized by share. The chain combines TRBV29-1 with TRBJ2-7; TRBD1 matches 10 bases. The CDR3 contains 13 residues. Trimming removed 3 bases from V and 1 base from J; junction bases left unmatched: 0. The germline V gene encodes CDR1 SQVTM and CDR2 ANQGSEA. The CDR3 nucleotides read TGCAGCGTTGAGGACAGGGGGTCCTACGAGCAGTACTTC. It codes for CSVEDRGSYEQYF.

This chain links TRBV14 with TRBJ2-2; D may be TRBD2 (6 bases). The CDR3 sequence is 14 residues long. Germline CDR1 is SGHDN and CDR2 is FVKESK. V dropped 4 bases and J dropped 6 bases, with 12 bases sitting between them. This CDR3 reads CASSPGTAPGELFF. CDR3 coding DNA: TGTGCCAGCAGCCCCGGGACTGCTCCCGGGGAGCTGTTTTTT.

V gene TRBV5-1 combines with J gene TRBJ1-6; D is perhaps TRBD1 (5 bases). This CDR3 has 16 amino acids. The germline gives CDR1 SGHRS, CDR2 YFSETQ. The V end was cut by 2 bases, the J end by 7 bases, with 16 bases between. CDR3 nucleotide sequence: TGCGCCAGCAGCTTTCGCCCGGCCCAGGGAAATTCACCCCTCCACTTT. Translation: CASSFRPAQGNSPLHF.

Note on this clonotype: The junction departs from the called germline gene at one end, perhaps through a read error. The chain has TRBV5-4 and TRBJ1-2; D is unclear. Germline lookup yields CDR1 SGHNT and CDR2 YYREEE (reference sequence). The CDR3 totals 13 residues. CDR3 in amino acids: CASSRQRDNGCTF. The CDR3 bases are TGTGCCAGCAGTCGCCAGAGGGATAATGGCTGCACCTTC.

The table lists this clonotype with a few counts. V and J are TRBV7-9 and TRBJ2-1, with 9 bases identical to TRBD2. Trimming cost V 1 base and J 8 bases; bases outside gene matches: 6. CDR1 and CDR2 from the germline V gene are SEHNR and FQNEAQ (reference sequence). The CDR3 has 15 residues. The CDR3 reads CASSLDWASGDEQFF. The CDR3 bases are TGTGCCAGCAGCTTAGACTGGGCTAGCGGGGATGAGCAGTTCTTC.

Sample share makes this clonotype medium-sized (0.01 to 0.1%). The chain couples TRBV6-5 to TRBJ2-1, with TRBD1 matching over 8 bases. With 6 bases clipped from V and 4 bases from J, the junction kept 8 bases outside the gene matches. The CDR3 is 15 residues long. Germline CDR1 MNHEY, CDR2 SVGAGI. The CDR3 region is CASSPTGTGYNEQFF. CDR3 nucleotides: TGTGCCAGCAGCCCCACCGGGACAGGATACAATGAGCAGTTCTTC.

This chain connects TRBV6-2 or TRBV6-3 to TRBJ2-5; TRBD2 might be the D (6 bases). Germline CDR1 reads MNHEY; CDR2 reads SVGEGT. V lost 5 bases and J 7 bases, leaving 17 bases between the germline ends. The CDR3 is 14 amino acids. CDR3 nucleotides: TGTGCCAGCAGTGAGTCGGGCGGGATGGGGACCCAGTACTTC. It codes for CASSESGGMGTQYF.

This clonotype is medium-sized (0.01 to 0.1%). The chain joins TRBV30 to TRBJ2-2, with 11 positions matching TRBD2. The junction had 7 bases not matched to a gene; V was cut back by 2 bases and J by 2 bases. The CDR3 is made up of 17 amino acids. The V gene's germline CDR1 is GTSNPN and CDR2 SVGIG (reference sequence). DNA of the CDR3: TGTGCCTGGAGTCTACGTAGCGGGGGGGACAACACCGGGGAGCTGTTTTTT. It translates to CAWSLRSGGDNTGELFF.

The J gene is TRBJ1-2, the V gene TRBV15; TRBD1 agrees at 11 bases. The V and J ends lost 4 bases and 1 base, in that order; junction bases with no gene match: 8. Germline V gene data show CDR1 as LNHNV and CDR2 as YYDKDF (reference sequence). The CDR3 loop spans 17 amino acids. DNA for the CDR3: TGTGCCACCAGCATCTTGGACAGGGGGCAAGATAACTATGGCTACACCTTC. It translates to CATSILDRGQDNYGYTF.

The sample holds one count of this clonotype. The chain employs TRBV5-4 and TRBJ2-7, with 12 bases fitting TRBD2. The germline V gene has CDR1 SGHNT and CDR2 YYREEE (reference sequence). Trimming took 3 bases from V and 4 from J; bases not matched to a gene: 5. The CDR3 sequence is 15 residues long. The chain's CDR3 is CASSWASGGAYEQYF. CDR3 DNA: TGTGCCAGCAGCTGGGCTAGCGGGGGGGCATACGAGCAGTACTTC.

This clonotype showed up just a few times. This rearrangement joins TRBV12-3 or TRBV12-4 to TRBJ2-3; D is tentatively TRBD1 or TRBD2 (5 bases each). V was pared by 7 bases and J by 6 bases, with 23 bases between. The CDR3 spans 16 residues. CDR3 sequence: CASTERGRVPRDTQYF. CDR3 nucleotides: TGTGCCAGCACCGAGAGGGGCAGGGTCCCGAGGGATACGCAGTATTTT.

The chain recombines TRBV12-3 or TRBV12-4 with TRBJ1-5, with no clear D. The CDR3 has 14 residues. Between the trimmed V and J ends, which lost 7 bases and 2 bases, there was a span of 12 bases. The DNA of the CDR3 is TGTGCCAGCACCCCAAAGGGCGGCAATCAGCCCCAGCATTTT. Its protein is CASTPKGGNQPQHF.

The CDR3 loop is CASSLTSQNTEAFF. The CDR3 DNA sequence: TGTGCCAGCAGCTTAACGTCCCAGAACACTGAAGCTTTCTTT. V is TRBV7-2 and J is TRBJ1-1; D call uncertain. The germline V gene encodes CDR1 SGHTA and CDR2 FQGNSA. Trimming left V 2 bases short and J 1 base short, with 8 bases between. This CDR3 has 14 amino acids.

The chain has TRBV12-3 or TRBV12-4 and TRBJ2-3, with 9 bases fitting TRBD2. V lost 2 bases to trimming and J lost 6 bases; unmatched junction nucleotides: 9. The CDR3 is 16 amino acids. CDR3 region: CASSLIAREGSDTQYF. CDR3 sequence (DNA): TGTGCCAGCAGTTTAATAGCGCGGGAGGGGTCCGATACGCAGTATTTT.

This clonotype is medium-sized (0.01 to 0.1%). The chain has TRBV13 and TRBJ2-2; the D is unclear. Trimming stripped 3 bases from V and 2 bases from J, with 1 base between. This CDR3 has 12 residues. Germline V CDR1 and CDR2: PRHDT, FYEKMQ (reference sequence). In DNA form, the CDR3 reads TGTGCCAGCAGCTTCAACACCGGGGAGCTGTTTTTT. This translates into CASSFNTGELFF.